Sequencing of this TCR beta chain was carried out in a study of blood T cell repertoires in COVID-19. For the study at large: Sites across the United States, Italy and Spain contributed samples from acute and convalescent COVID-19. The analysed material was cDNA or gDNA that came from T cells, B-cell-depleted T cells, or PBMCs.

Per the original data handling: Estimates of nucleated cell counts were drawn from the amplification of reference gene primers. Method: immunoSEQ multiplex PCR; TCRdb's copy keeps in-frame clones and lacks some. The DNA was the basis for D and trimming; V, J and clone size are from that table. The table records about 130,000 clones, about 94% of them present only once. The CDR3 has 16 residues. Unmatched junction bases numbered 4, after V lost 0 bases and J lost 2 bases. Germline CDR1 reads SGHNT; CDR2 reads YYREEE (reference sequence). Seattle patient enrollment occurred during active infection, with longitudinal follow-up thereafter.

The receptor comes from a man aged 50-60 years with COVID-19, enrolled during active disease. Sequenced: peripheral blood. J is TRBJ2-2 and V is TRBV5-4, with 7 bases lining up with TRBD1. CDR3 amino acids: CASSLADRVNTGELFF. The CDR3 DNA reads as TGTGCCAGCAGCTTGGCAGACAGGGTTAACACCGGGGAGCTGTTTTTT.